The 20 T cell receptor beta chains in this list originate from one sample, sequenced in a study of metastatic and nonmetastatic thyroid tumors. Nobody among the patients had been given any treatment before thyroid surgery. Using MiXCR, TCRdb reanalyzed the PCR reads. The sample has 24,000 or so clones, approximately 22% seen once. The material sequenced was tumor tissue. The receptor set was obtained from a female donor with papillary thyroid cancer or a benign thyroid nodule (not recorded which). Some clones in this sample may be carry-over from other donors' samples.

The chain joins TRBV11-2 to TRBJ2-1; no definite D call. Germline V CDR1 and CDR2: SGHAT, FQNNGV. The CDR3 has 13 residues. V was shortened by 2 bases and J by 7 bases, with 9 bases between the two germline ends. The CDR3 region is CASSLSSLNEQFF. CDR3 nucleotides: TGTGCCAGCAGCTTAAGCTCTTTGAATGAGCAGTTCTTC.

This rearrangement joins TRBV9 to TRBJ2-7; TRBD2 agrees at 8 bases. This CDR3 is 16 amino acids long. Germline lookup yields CDR1 SGDLS and CDR2 YYNGEE. The V gene end was trimmed by 4 bases and the J gene end by 4 bases; junction bases not matched to a gene: 13. The CDR3 protein is CASSLLPGLGEYEQYF. CDR3 sequence (DNA): TGTGCCAGCAGCTTACTCCCGGGACTAGGAGAATACGAGCAGTACTTC.

There are many counts of this clone. The chain has TRBV11-2 and TRBJ2-1; 11 bases match TRBD2. Trimming at V came to 3 bases and at J to 3 bases, leaving 10 bases not matched to a gene. Germline CDR1 is SGHAT and CDR2 is FQNNGV. The CDR3 loop spans 18 amino acids. The DNA for the CDR3 is TGTGCCAGCAGCTTGGAAGGGACTAGCGGACGATACTACAATGAGCAGTTCTTC. This translates into CASSLEGTSGRYYNEQFF. Variable domain in full (rest from reference TRBV11-2 and TRBJ2-1): EAGVAQSPRYKIIEKRQSVAFWCNPISGHATLYWYQQILGQGPKLLIQFQNNGVVDDSQLPKDRFSAERLKGVDSTLKIQPAKLEDSAVYLCASSLEGTSGRYYNEQFFGPGTRLTVL.

This clone was detected only a few times. The chain has TRBV18 and TRBJ1-6; the D gene is possibly TRBD1 (5 bases). The CDR3 covers 15 residues. V shed 3 bases and J shed 6 bases, with 12 bases lying between them. Germline V gene lookup returns CDR1 KGHSH and CDR2 LQKENI. Written as DNA, the CDR3 is TGTGCCAGCTCACCTCAAGGGGCTGGTAATTCACCCCTCCACTTT. Translation gives CASSPQGAGNSPLHF.

This clone was counted ten times or more. Additional DNA sequences in this sample encode the identical CDR3. This chain links TRBV29-1 with TRBJ1-2; 8 nucleotides align to TRBD1. Germline CDR1 SQVTM, CDR2 ANQGSEA. The CDR3 runs to 11 residues. V lost 3 bases and J lost 8; bases outside the gene matches: 2. This CDR3 reads CSVDNRGGYTF. CDR3 DNA sequence: TGCAGCGTTGATAACAGGGGGGGCTACACCTTC.

V is TRBV7-6 and J is TRBJ1-5; tentatively, D is TRBD1 (5 bases). Germline assignment: CDR1 SGHVS and CDR2 FNYEAQ. The CDR3 runs to 16 residues. V lost 6 bases to trimming and J lost 2 bases, with 17 bases between them. The CDR3 region has the DNA TGTGCCAGCAGTTCAGGGACCGGGGCAGGCAATCAGCCCCAGCATTTT. It translates to CASSSGTGAGNQPQHF.

The V and J genes are TRBV9 and TRBJ1-4, with 7 bases matching TRBD1. Germline V lookup: CDR1 SGDLS, CDR2 YYNGEE. CDR3 size: 15 residues. Trimming at V came to 3 bases and at J to 3 bases, leaving 5 bases not matched to a gene. CDR3 residues: CASSAPGTANEKLFF. The CDR3 DNA sequence: TGTGCCAGCAGCGCCCCCGGGACAGCTAATGAAAAACTGTTTTTT.

This clone was picked up many times. The chain has TRBV28 and TRBJ1-2, with D perhaps TRBD1 (5 bases). V lost 3 bases and J 8 bases, leaving 13 bases between the germline ends. The CDR3 contains 13 residues. Per germline, CDR1 MDHEN and CDR2 SYDVKM. CDR3 region: CASSFIGVEGYTF. In nucleotides, the CDR3 is TGTGCCAGCAGTTTCATAGGGGTGGAGGGCTACACCTTC.

The chain joins TRBV20-1 to TRBJ1-2, with D hard to call. The V end lost 0 bases, the J end lost 4 bases, and 12 bases lay between the germline ends. The CDR3 spans 14 residues. The germline V gene encodes CDR1 DFQATT and CDR2 SNEGSKA (reference sequence). This CDR3 is CSARDLRAGYGYTF. The DNA for the CDR3 is TGCAGTGCTAGAGATCTGAGGGCTGGCTATGGCTACACCTTC.

This clone was detected ten times or more. V usage is TRBV5-1 and J usage is TRBJ2-5, with 9 bases lining up with TRBD2. Trimming removed 5 bases from V and 5 bases from J; junction bases left unmatched: 7. The CDR3 runs to 14 residues. Germline V gives CDR1 SGHRS, CDR2 YFSETQ. The DNA for the CDR3 is TGCGCCAGCAGAGATTTAGCGGGAGTGGAGACCCAGTACTTC. Translating gives CASRDLAGVETQYF. The complete variable domain, with remaining parts taken from reference TRBV5-1 and TRBJ2-5, reads KAGVTQTPRYLIKTRGQQVTLSCSPISGHRSVSWYQQTPGQGLQFLFEYFSETQRNKGNFPGRFSGRQFSNSRSEMNVSTLELGDSALYLCASRDLAGVETQYFGPGTRLLVL.

In its sample, this clone was seen once. The chain combines TRBV11-2 with TRBJ2-3; the match to TRBD2 covers 7 bases. The CDR3 length is 14 residues. Per germline, CDR1 SGHAT and CDR2 FQNNGV. V shed 4 bases and J 4 bases; nucleotides not matched to a gene: 5. CDR3 sequence: CASSSLGGADTQYF. The CDR3 DNA reads as TGTGCCAGCAGCTCCCTGGGGGGGGCAGATACGCAGTATTTT.

This clone is deemed medium-sized. The chain uses TRBV3-1 and TRBJ2-5; D gene uncertain. The CDR3 is 12 residues long. Between the trimmed V and J ends, which lost 0 bases and 7 bases, there was a span of 6 bases. CDR1 is LGHDT and CDR2 is YNNKEL in the germline V gene (reference sequence). CDR3 sequence reads: CASSQDLGTQYF. For the CDR3, the DNA is TGTGCCAGCAGCCAAGATCTGGGGACCCAGTACTTC.

The CDR3 spells CASSLWRDRDGYTF. DNA for the CDR3: TGCGCCAGCAGCTTGTGGCGGGACAGGGATGGCTACACCTTC. The rearrangement links TRBV5-1 to TRBJ1-2; 9 nucleotides align to TRBD1. Trimming took 1 base from V and 6 from J; bases not matched to a gene: 4. The CDR3 extends over 14 amino acids. From germline, CDR1 is SGHRS and CDR2 YFSETQ.

V and J are TRBV5-1 and TRBJ2-7; D might be TRBD1 (5 bases). The CDR3 is 14 residues long. Germline V gene lookup returns CDR1 SGHRS and CDR2 YFSETQ. V lost 1 base, J lost 4 bases, and 12 bases lay in between. The CDR3 bases are TGCGCCAGCAGCTTGTCGGACATGGGTTACGAGCAGTACTTC. It codes for CASSLSDMGYEQYF.

This clone was observed at least ten times. The rearrangement uses TRBV6-2 or TRBV6-3 and TRBJ2-7; tentatively, D is TRBD2 (6 bases). V was clipped by 7 bases and J by 7 bases, with 23 bases between them. This CDR3 is 15 amino acids long. Germline V CDR1 and CDR2: MNHEY, SVGEGT. CDR3 region: CASTDGGRNLREQYF. The CDR3, as DNA: TGTGCCAGCACCGACGGGGGACGCAATTTACGGGAGCAGTACTTC.

The chain links TRBV6-1 to TRBJ2-1; a possible D gene is TRBD2 (5 bases). Germline CDR1 MNHNS, CDR2 SASEGT. V gave up 7 bases and J gave up 0 bases, with 13 bases separating them. The CDR3 sequence is 15 residues long. CDR3 region: CASTSTRNSYNEQFF. The CDR3 region has the DNA TGTGCCAGCACTAGCACTAGGAACTCCTACAATGAGCAGTTCTTC.

This clone was seen a few times. The rearrangement links TRBV27 to TRBJ2-7, with 10 bases aligning to TRBD2. The CDR3 loop spans 14 amino acids. J was trimmed by 0 bases and V by 8 bases; bases with no gene match: 4. Germline-derived CDR1 and CDR2 are MNHEY and SMNVEV (reference sequence). The CDR3 nucleotides read TGTGCCAGCCTTAGGACTAGCGGCTCCTACGAGCAGTACTTC. Residues: CASLRTSGSYEQYF.

This clone appeared a few times. This rearrangement joins TRBV19 to TRBJ2-7; the D gene is possibly TRBD2 (5 bases). This CDR3 is 15 amino acids long. V was clipped by 5 bases and J by 1 base, with 15 bases between them. Germline CDR1 and CDR2: LNHDA and SQIVND (reference sequence). DNA of the CDR3: TGTGCCAGTAGTGGGCTGACGGGGTCATCCTACGAGCAGTACTTC. Encoded protein: CASSGLTGSSYEQYF. Looking up the rest from reference TRBV19 and TRBJ2-7 gives the full variable domain: DGGITQSPKYLFRKEGQNVTLSCEQNLNHDAMYWYRQDPGQGLRLIYYSQIVNDFQKGDIAEGYSVSREKKESFPLTVTSAQKNPTAFYLCASSGLTGSSYEQYFGPGTRLTVT.

This clone was seen only once. This chain joins TRBV20-1 and TRBJ2-3, with D tentatively TRBD1 (5 bases). The germline CDR1 and CDR2 sequences are DFQATT and SNEGSKA (reference sequence). CDR3 size: 16 residues. V was trimmed by 2 bases and J by 2 bases, leaving 17 bases between them. The CDR3 DNA sequence: TGCAGTGCTAGAAGGGTGGGGCTCACCCACACAGATACGCAGTATTTT. Translation gives CSARRVGLTHTDTQYF.

This clone has ten or more counts. The chain has TRBV5-5 and TRBJ2-7; 10 bases match TRBD1. J gave up 4 bases and V 6 bases, and 7 bases lay outside the gene matches. The germline gives CDR1 SGHKS, CDR2 YYEKEE (reference sequence). The CDR3 contains 14 residues. In DNA, the CDR3 is TGTGCCAGCATCGCGGGACAGGGGAAATACGAGCAGTACTTC. Protein: CASIAGQGKYEQYF.